The rows below give T cell receptor beta chains drawn from one sample of a study of cytomegalovirus exposure and HLA in healthy donors. Assay used: immunoSEQ multiplex PCR; TCRdb lists only in-frame clones, some missing. The sample consists of under 200,000 clones, more than 65% of them appearing once. The sequenced material came from PBMCs. These receptors all come from a man in his forties in good health and CMV-seropositive. The CDR3 runs from the conserved cysteine through the conserved F or W. A D gene is named only where the DNA matches it firmly. Clone size appears in some rows only: once, few, many, or a class for an expanded clone.

>TRBD1|TRBV6-5|TRBJ2-7|.
CASSTDRGRYEQYF
TGTGCCAGCAGCACGGACAGGGGGCGGTACGAGCAGTACTTC
>.|TRBV30|TRBJ2-3|.
CAWNKDSSTDTQYF
TGTGCCTGGAACAAGGACAGTAGCACAGATACGCAGTATTTT
>TRBD2|TRBV7-2|TRBJ2-5|.
CASSSPSGAKTQYF
TGTGCCAGCAGCTCCCCTAGCGGGGCGAAGACCCAGTACTTC
>TRBD2|TRBV6-5|TRBJ2-7|few
CASSYRSSGSYEQYF
TGTGCCAGCAGTTACCGATCTAGCGGGTCCTACGAGCAGTACTTC
>TRBD2|TRBV6-5|TRBJ2-7|.
CASSGYSGGAYEQYF
TGTGCCAGCAGTGGCTATAGCGGGGGGGCCTACGAGCAGTACTTC
>.|TRBV19|TRBJ1-4|.
CASSSLLDIGKKLFF
TGTGCCAGTAGTTCGCTGCTGGACATAGGGAAAAAACTGTTTTTT
>.|TRBV18|TRBJ2-7|.
CASSPPFREGEQYF
TGTGCCAGCTCACCACCATTCCGGGAAGGTGAGCAGTACTTC
>.|TRBV4-1|TRBJ1-4|.
CASSQGVRGYEKLFF
TGCGCCAGCAGCCAAGGGGTCAGGGGATATGAAAAACTGTTTTTT
>.|TRBV27|TRBJ2-5|.
CASSPRYQETQYF
TGTGCCAGCAGTCCCAGGTACCAAGAGACCCAGTACTTC
>.|TRBV4-1|TRBJ1-2|few
CASAPGDANYGYTF
TGCGCCAGCGCTCCAGGGGACGCTAACTATGGCTACACCTTC
>.|TRBV2|TRBJ2-2|.
CASSPPPIGTGELFF
TGTGCCAGCAGTCCTCCCCCTATTGGCACCGGGGAGCTGTTTTTT
>TRBD2|TRBV11-2|TRBJ2-7|.
CASSFFSGADYEQYF
TGTGCCAGCAGCTTCTTTAGCGGGGCCGACTACGAGCAGTACTTC
>TRBD1|TRBV28|TRBJ1-1|.
CASKTGASYTEAFF
TGTGCCAGCAAGACAGGGGCGTCGTACACTGAAGCTTTCTTT
>TRBD2|TRBV6-1|TRBJ2-1|.
CATLAGGPDEQFF
TGTGCCACCTTAGCGGGAGGGCCTGATGAGCAGTTCTTC
>TRBD2|TRBV7-2|TRBJ2-3|few
CASSLMGLAGAFGTDTQYF
TGTGCCAGCAGCTTAATGGGACTAGCGGGAGCTTTTGGCACAGATACGCAGTATTTT
>.|TRBV5-8|TRBJ2-1|.
CASSLAGVSYNEQFF
TGTGCCAGCAGCTTGGCCGGTGTTTCCTACAATGAGCAGTTCTTC
>.|TRBV6-5|TRBJ1-3|.
CASSYGAGAGNTIYF
TGTGCCAGCAGTTACGGGGCAGGGGCTGGAAACACCATATATTTT
>TRBD1|TRBV7-6|TRBJ2-7|.
CASSWMTGEQYF
TGTGCCAGCAGCTGGATGACAGGGGAGCAGTACTTC
>.|TRBV5-1|TRBJ1-6|.
CASRQENSPLHF
TGCGCCAGCAGACAGGAAAATTCACCCCTCCACTTT
>.|TRBV6-4|TRBJ1-1|.
CASSEPRKRDTEAFF
TGTGCCAGCAGTGAGCCGCGGAAGCGGGACACTGAAGCTTTCTTT
>.|TRBV6-1|TRBJ1-2|.
CASSLGNPANYGYTF
TGTGCCAGCTCCCTCGGGAACCCAGCTAACTATGGCTACACCTTC
>.|TRBV6-1|TRBJ1-2|.
CASSEVDLTRGYTF
TGTGCCAGCAGTGAAGTCGATCTAACTAGGGGCTACACCTTC
>.|TRBV6-1|TRBJ1-2|.
CASMAPNYGYTF
TGTGCCAGCATGGCACCTAACTATGGCTACACCTTC
>.|TRBV4-1|TRBJ2-1|few
CASSQGGVGGGNEQFF
TGCGCCAGCAGCCAAGGGGGAGTGGGAGGGGGGAATGAGCAGTTCTTC
>.|TRBV19|TRBJ2-7|.
CASSIGAASSYEQYF
TGTGCCAGTAGTATTGGGGCGGCAAGCTCCTACGAGCAGTACTTC
>TRBD1|TRBV9|TRBJ1-4|.
CASSVGQGSWEKLFF
TGTGCCAGCAGCGTGGGACAGGGGAGTTGGGAAAAACTGTTTTTT
>.|TRBV2|TRBJ2-7|few
CASSGDSHEQYF
TGTGCCAGCAGTGGGGACTCCCACGAGCAGTACTTC
>TRBD1|TRBV29-1|TRBJ1-2|.
CSVSQGGYGYTF
TGCAGCGTGAGCCAGGGGGGCTATGGCTACACCTTC
>TRBD1|TRBV5-4|TRBJ1-1|.
CASSLQGAWNTEAFF
TGTGCCAGCAGCTTACAGGGGGCTTGGAACACTGAAGCTTTCTTT
>TRBD1|TRBV5-1|TRBJ2-5|.
CASSNRDRPGEQYF
TGCGCCAGCAGCAACCGGGACAGACCTGGAGAGCAGTACTTC
>TRBD2|TRBV18|TRBJ2-7|.
CASSLATGGQVEQYF
TGTGCCAGCTCACTTGCTACGGGAGGGCAAGTCGAGCAGTACTTC
>TRBD1|TRBV7-6|TRBJ2-7|.
CASSPWTGEGHEQYF
TGTGCCAGCAGCCCATGGACAGGGGAAGGCCACGAGCAGTACTTC
>TRBD2|TRBV5-1|TRBJ2-3|.
CASSPVGLAVTQYF
TGCGCCAGCAGCCCGGTGGGACTAGCGGTAACGCAGTATTTT
>TRBD1|TRBV5-1|TRBJ1-2|.
CASTSRSGQGFYGYTF
TGCGCCAGCACGTCTCGTTCCGGACAGGGCTTCTATGGCTACACCTTC
>.|TRBV7-3|TRBJ1-1|.
CASSAGLNTEAFF
TGTGCCAGCAGCGCAGGCCTGAACACTGAAGCTTTCTTT
>.|TRBV11-1|TRBJ2-6|.
CASSLAPAGTYSGANVLTF
TGTGCCAGCAGCTTAGCGCCGGCAGGCACCTACTCTGGGGCCAACGTCCTGACTTTC
>.|TRBV6-5|TRBJ2-3|.
CGTEGSTDTQYF
TGTGGCACAGAGGGAAGCACAGATACGCAGTATTTT
>.|TRBV9|TRBJ2-1|few
CASSLGGPSYNEQFF
TGTGCCAGCAGCTTGGGGGGGCCCTCCTACAATGAGCAGTTCTTC
>.|TRBV19|TRBJ2-5|.
CASSINRVRQETQYF
TGTGCCAGTAGTATAAACAGAGTGAGACAAGAGACCCAGTACTTC